Listed here is a single T cell receptor beta chain. It has no known antigen specificity. No base qualities exist here, and no much larger clone lies one base off it. The sample belongs to a study of blood T cell repertoires in COVID-19 (dated by TCRdb to 2018 to 2020). About the full investigation: Collaborator samples came from the United States, Italy and Spain and covered acute and convalescent phases of COVID-19. The material from the prospective study consisted of cDNA or gDNA derived from T cells, B-cell-depleted T cells, or PBMCs. Deeply sampled blood TCRbeta repertoires from subjects exposed to, actively infected with, or recovered from COVID-19 were included in the dataset. A freely available public database, intended as a resource for researchers studying the immune response to SARS-CoV-2, is where the repertoires were released. The samples were drawn from two sources: the first 160 participants of the ongoing ImmuneRACE study, and over 1,000 subjects contributed by 6 global collaborators. The sample metadata nearly always contained a de-identified subject ID, COVID-19 status, age in years and sex. Where HLA class I and class II types were available, the types were taken from metadata supplied by the sample provider, not from assay-based typing.

General study outcomes and caveats: How much clinical and demographic metadata was included differed by source and by participant, and the metadata was provided uncurated.

At one collaborating source in Seattle, patients were enrolled during active infection and were followed longitudinally through the course of disease. Collaborating institutions collected whole blood in K2EDTA tubes following their own protocols. For TCRbeta analysis, collaborators shipped samples as frozen whole blood, isolated PBMCs, or DNA extracted from either of those sample types. TCRbeta CDR3 regions were amplified from genomic DNA by means of the immunoSEQ Assay, a bias-controlled multiplex PCR. The authors' pipeline ran thus. The number of nucleated cells in each sample was estimated by amplification of reference gene primers within the assay. Sequence reads were collapsed and filtered to measure the absolute abundance of every unique TCRbeta CDR3 rearrangement. For each sample, productive Simpson clonality was calculated as the square root of Simpson's diversity index over productive rearrangements. TCRdb stores this immuneACCESS table with in-frame sequences only. Part of the clones is absent; in the studies checked, under half of the shortfall reflects unresolved V genes, and no reason is known for the rest. The V and J calls and clone size were taken over from that table, and D and trimming were inferred from the DNA. Recorded for this sample are 200,000 to 250,000 clones; more than 70% of them occurred a single time. The ten biggest clones cover 15% to 20% of the sample.

This TCR came from a man aged 50 to 60 with COVID-19, enrolled during active disease. Material for sequencing was peripheral blood.

The nucleotide sequence reads TGTGCCAGCAGCGCCTCTCCTAGCGGGAGTTCCTACGAGCAGTACTTC. It translates to CASSASPSGSSYEQYF. The chain was built from TRBV9 and TRBJ2-7, with 10 bases in between that match TRBD2. The CDR3 numbers 16 residues from cysteine through phenylalanine. Only the CDR3 DNA stays, 48 bases, in frame from base 1. For this chain, trimming is 3 bases at the V end and 1 base at the J end, and the number of junction bases without a gene match is 7. In the germline V gene, CDR1 corresponds to SGDLS and CDR2 to YYNGEE.